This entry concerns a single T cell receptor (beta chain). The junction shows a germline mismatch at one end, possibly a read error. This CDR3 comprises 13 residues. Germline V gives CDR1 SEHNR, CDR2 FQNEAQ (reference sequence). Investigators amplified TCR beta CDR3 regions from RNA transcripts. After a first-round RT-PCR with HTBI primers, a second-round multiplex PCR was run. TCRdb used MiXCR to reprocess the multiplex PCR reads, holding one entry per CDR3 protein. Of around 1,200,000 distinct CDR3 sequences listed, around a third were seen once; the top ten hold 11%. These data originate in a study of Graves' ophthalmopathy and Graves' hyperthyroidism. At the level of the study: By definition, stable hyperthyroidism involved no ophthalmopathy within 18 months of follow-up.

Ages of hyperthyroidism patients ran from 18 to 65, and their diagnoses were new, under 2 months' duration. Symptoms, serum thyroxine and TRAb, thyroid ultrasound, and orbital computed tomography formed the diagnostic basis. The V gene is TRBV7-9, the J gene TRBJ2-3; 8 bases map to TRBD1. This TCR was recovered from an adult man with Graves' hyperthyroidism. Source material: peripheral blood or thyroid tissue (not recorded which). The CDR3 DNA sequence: TGTGCCAGCAGCTTTTCCCACCGGGACAGGTCAAATTTT. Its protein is CASSFSHRDRSNF. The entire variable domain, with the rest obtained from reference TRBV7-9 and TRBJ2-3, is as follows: DTGVSQNPRHKITKRGQNVTFRCDPISEHNRLYWYRQTLGQGPEFLTYFQNEAQLEKSRLLSDRFSAERPKGSFSTLEIQRTEQGDSAMYLCASSFSHRDRSNFGPGTRLTVL.